These T cell receptor beta chains were read from a single sample in a study of T-cell reconstitution after alpha-beta-depleted transplantation in children. TCRdb re-called the PCR reads with MiXCR, one entry per CDR3 protein. This sample has about 540,000 distinct CDR3 sequences, with 27% found just once. This material consisted of PBMCs, taken before TCRalphabeta/CD19-depleted stem cell transplant. The receptor source for this set is a boy younger than two with Wiskott-Aldrich syndrome, due to receive a stem cell transplant. The CDR3 runs from the conserved cysteine through the conserved F or W. D genes are given only for firm matches. Expanded clones are given a class, and other clones once, few, many or no size at all.

d_call: NA
clone_size: NA
j_call: TRBJ2-3
v_call: TRBV7-9
cdr3_nt: TGTGCCAGCACCTTATTCCCAGATACGCAGTATTTT
cdr3_aa: CASTLFPDTQYF

d_call: NA
clone_size: few
j_call: TRBJ1-1
v_call: TRBV27
cdr3_nt: TGTGCCAGCAGTTATCAGGGATTCCGTTTTGGGGCTGAAGCTTTCTTT
cdr3_aa: CASSYQGFRFGAEAFF

d_call: NA
clone_size: NA
j_call: TRBJ2-5
v_call: TRBV7-9
cdr3_nt: TGTGCCAGCAGTCGATTAAGGCCGGGGATTTCCCAAGAGACCCAGTACTTC
cdr3_aa: CASSRLRPGISQETQYF

d_call: NA
clone_size: few
j_call: TRBJ2-7
v_call: TRBV7-8
cdr3_nt: TGTGCCAGCAGCCCCCTCGGCCCCCCAGGAGCTGACGAGCAGTACTTC
cdr3_aa: CASSPLGPPGADEQYF

d_call: TRBD2
clone_size: NA
j_call: TRBJ2-6
v_call: TRBV27
cdr3_nt: TGTGCCAGCAGTTTATCCGGGGGGGTGGCGGGGGCCAACGTCCTGACTTTC
cdr3_aa: CASSLSGGVAGANVLTF

d_call: NA
clone_size: NA
j_call: TRBJ2-5
v_call: TRBV5-1
cdr3_nt: TGCGCCAGCAGCTTTCAGAGCGCAGAGACCCAGTACTTC
cdr3_aa: CASSFQSAETQYF

d_call: NA
clone_size: NA
j_call: TRBJ1-2
v_call: TRBV4-2
cdr3_nt: TGTGCCAGCGGCGAGGGAGGGGCGCTTAACTATGGCTACACCTTC
cdr3_aa: CASGEGGALNYGYTF

d_call: NA
clone_size: NA
j_call: TRBJ2-1
v_call: TRBV7-3
cdr3_nt: TGTGCCAGCAGTCAAGCGGGTGTGGATTACAATGAGCAGTTCTTC
cdr3_aa: CASSQAGVDYNEQFF

d_call: NA
clone_size: NA
j_call: TRBJ2-3
v_call: TRBV14
cdr3_nt: TGTGCCAGCAGCCGTGGGGATCTTGATACGCAGTATTTT
cdr3_aa: CASSRGDLDTQYF

d_call: TRBD1
clone_size: NA
j_call: TRBJ2-3
v_call: TRBV20-1
cdr3_nt: TGCAGTGCTATAGGACCGGGACAGGGGGCAACAGATACGCAGTATTTT
cdr3_aa: CSAIGPGQGATDTQYF

d_call: TRBD2
clone_size: NA
j_call: TRBJ2-3
v_call: TRBV20-1
cdr3_nt: TGCAGTGCTAGAGTCCTAGCGGGGCGCACAGATACGCAGTATTTT
cdr3_aa: CSARVLAGRTDTQYF

d_call: NA
clone_size: few
j_call: TRBJ1-5
v_call: TRBV5-5
cdr3_nt: TGTGCCAGCAGCCTGGTCGGACTTTACAATCAGCCCCAGCATTTT
cdr3_aa: CASSLVGLYNQPQHF

d_call: TRBD1
clone_size: NA
j_call: TRBJ2-5
v_call: TRBV7-2
cdr3_nt: TGTGCCAGCAGCTTAGACAGGGGTCTACGGGAGACCCAGTACTTC
cdr3_aa: CASSLDRGLRETQYF

d_call: TRBD1
clone_size: few
j_call: TRBJ1-2
v_call: TRBV6-1
cdr3_nt: TGTGCCAGCAGGCCCAGGACAGGTTATGGCTACACCTTC
cdr3_aa: CASRPRTGYGYTF

d_call: NA
clone_size: NA
j_call: TRBJ2-2
v_call: TRBV27
cdr3_nt: TGTGCCAGCAGTTTAGGATTACAGGGAATGAACACCGGGGAGCTGTTTTTT
cdr3_aa: CASSLGLQGMNTGELFF

d_call: TRBD1
clone_size: few
j_call: TRBJ2-3
v_call: TRBV24-1
cdr3_nt: TGTGCCACCAGTGGACAGGGGGCGGGAGATACGCAGTATTTT
cdr3_aa: CATSGQGAGDTQYF

d_call: TRBD1
clone_size: few
j_call: TRBJ2-5
v_call: TRBV7-2
cdr3_nt: TGTGCCAGCAGCCTAACGGGACAGGGACAGGAGACCCAGTACTTC
cdr3_aa: CASSLTGQGQETQYF

d_call: TRBD2
clone_size: few
j_call: TRBJ2-3
v_call: TRBV20-1
cdr3_nt: TGCAGTGCCCCGGGACTAGCGGGAGATACGCAGTATTTT
cdr3_aa: CSAPGLAGDTQYF

d_call: NA
clone_size: NA
j_call: TRBJ2-1
v_call: TRBV5-1
cdr3_nt: TGCGCCAGCAGCTTGCACGGACAGTACAATGAGCAGTTCTTC
cdr3_aa: CASSLHGQYNEQFF

d_call: NA
clone_size: NA
j_call: TRBJ2-7
v_call: TRBV10-3
cdr3_nt: TGTGCCACCACGACTCGAACAGGCGCCTACGAGCAGTACTTC
cdr3_aa: CATTTRTGAYEQYF

d_call: TRBD1
clone_size: NA
j_call: TRBJ2-1
v_call: TRBV24-1
cdr3_nt: TGTGCCACCAGCGGGACAGTTAGGGGCAATGAGCAGTTCTTC
cdr3_aa: CATSGTVRGNEQFF

d_call: NA
clone_size: NA
j_call: TRBJ1-1
v_call: TRBV20-1
cdr3_nt: TGCAGTGCTTCCCGGGATATCACTGAAGCTTTCTTT
cdr3_aa: CSASRDITEAFF

d_call: NA
clone_size: NA
j_call: TRBJ2-1
v_call: TRBV20-1
cdr3_nt: TGCAGTGCTAGAGATTCGGTGGGGCAGTTCTTC
cdr3_aa: CSARDSVGQFF

d_call: TRBD2
clone_size: few
j_call: TRBJ2-7
v_call: TRBV5-1
cdr3_nt: TGCGCCAGCAGCTTGCTGGGAGGGACTAGCGGGAGACAGTACTTC
cdr3_aa: CASSLLGGTSGRQYF

d_call: NA
clone_size: NA
j_call: TRBJ1-1
v_call: TRBV28
cdr3_nt: TGTGCCAGCAGTTTAGTAGGAGCTCGTACTGAAGCTTTCTTT
cdr3_aa: CASSLVGARTEAFF

d_call: NA
clone_size: NA
j_call: TRBJ2-2
v_call: TRBV5-5
cdr3_nt: TGTGCCAGCAGCTGGAGTAGGAACTCGAACACCGGGGAGCTGTTTTTT
cdr3_aa: CASSWSRNSNTGELFF

d_call: NA
clone_size: few
j_call: TRBJ2-7
v_call: TRBV27
cdr3_nt: TGTGCCAGCAGTTTCAACCCCAGCTCCTACGAGCAGTACTTC
cdr3_aa: CASSFNPSSYEQYF

d_call: NA
clone_size: NA
j_call: TRBJ2-4
v_call: TRBV20-1
cdr3_nt: TGCAGTGCTAGAGGCGGACTAATGGGCAAAAACATTCAGTACTTC
cdr3_aa: CSARGGLMGKNIQYF

d_call: NA
clone_size: few
j_call: TRBJ1-3
v_call: TRBV12-3/TRBV12-4
cdr3_nt: TGTGCCAGCAGTTTTTCGGCCATCTCTGGAAACACCATATATTTT
cdr3_aa: CASSFSAISGNTIYF

d_call: TRBD1
clone_size: NA
j_call: TRBJ2-7
v_call: TRBV5-1
cdr3_nt: TGCGCCAGCACGCCGTTTTATTTCGGGACAGGGGACTACGAGCAGTACTTC
cdr3_aa: CASTPFYFGTGDYEQYF

d_call: NA
clone_size: NA
j_call: TRBJ2-5
v_call: TRBV9
cdr3_nt: TGTGCCAGCAGCGCAAGAGGGGTGAGAACCCGTGAGGGCCAAGAGACCCAGTACTTC
cdr3_aa: CASSARGVRTREGQETQYF

d_call: TRBD1
clone_size: few
j_call: TRBJ1-4
v_call: TRBV7-9
cdr3_nt: TGTGCCAGCAGCAAAACAGGGGTGGGTGAAAAACTGTTTTTT
cdr3_aa: CASSKTGVGEKLFF

d_call: NA
clone_size: few
j_call: TRBJ1-3
v_call: TRBV20-1
cdr3_nt: TGCAGTGCTCCGAAGGTCCAGAACTCTGGAAACACCATATATTTT
cdr3_aa: CSAPKVQNSGNTIYF